The 11 T cell receptor beta chains given below trace back to one sample, sequenced in a study of blood T cell repertoires in COVID-19. TCRdb keeps only in-frame clones here, not all; method: immunoSEQ multiplex PCR. The sample records about 130,000 clones, 84% being singletons. Material: peripheral blood. The receptors derive from a human donor in a cohort sampled during active COVID-19.

V usage is TRBV9 and J usage is TRBJ2-7, with D tentatively TRBD1 (6 bases). V was pared by 1 base and J by 3 bases, with 11 bases between. Germline loops: CDR1 SGDLS, CDR2 YYNGEE. CDR3 length equals 14 residues. The chain's CDR3 is CASSVTGNGYEQYF. The CDR3 coding sequence is TGTGCCAGCAGCGTAACAGGGAACGGCTACGAGCAGTACTTC.

CDR3: CASSLDRASYNEQFF. CDR3 coding DNA: TGCGCCAGCAGCTTGGACAGAGCCTCCTACAATGAGCAGTTCTTC. The chain employs TRBV5-1 and TRBJ2-1; D uncertain. Per germline, CDR1 SGHRS and CDR2 YFSETQ. Trimming pared 0 bases from V and 0 bases from J, leaving 7 bases between. This CDR3 comprises 15 residues.

The chain employs TRBV29-1 and TRBJ2-7, with a possible D match to TRBD1 (5 bases). Deletions cut 4 bases from V and 6 bases from J, with 16 bases between. From germline, CDR1 is SQVTM and CDR2 ANQGSEA. The CDR3 covers 13 residues. The CDR3 DNA reads as TGCAGCGTTGGATCAGGGATACAGCGCGAGCAGTACTTC. Its protein is CSVGSGIQREQYF.

The chain joins TRBV30 to TRBJ1-3; 7 nucleotides match TRBD1. The CDR3 loop spans 15 amino acids. Unmatched junction bases numbered 5, after V lost 0 bases and J lost 3 bases. The V gene's germline CDR1 is GTSNPN and CDR2 SVGIG (reference sequence). CDR3 bases: TGTGCCTGGAGTGTGGACAGGAAGTATGGAAACACCATATATTTT. The encoded protein is CAWSVDRKYGNTIYF.

V and J are TRBV7-9 and TRBJ2-3; D perhaps matches TRBD2 (6 bases). This CDR3 has 15 amino acids. The ends were cut back, 5 bases at V and 0 bases at J, with 12 bases in the middle. CDR1 is SEHNR and CDR2 is FQNEAQ in the germline V gene (reference sequence). CDR3 sequence reads: CASSLGEDSTDTQYF. Written as DNA, the CDR3 is TGTGCCAGCAGCCTAGGGGAGGATAGCACAGATACGCAGTATTTT.

CDR3 sequence reads: CSGSGGYF. The DNA of the CDR3 is TGCAGCGGGTCAGGGGGGTATTTT. The rearrangement links TRBV29-1 to TRBJ2-3, with 7 positions matching TRBD1. Per germline, CDR1 SQVTM and CDR2 ANQGSEA. J lost 14 bases, V lost 7 bases, and 3 bases had no gene match. This CDR3 contains 8 residues.

This chain links TRBV3-1 (or the pseudogene TRBV3-2) with TRBJ2-2; tentative D call: TRBD2 (7 bases). The CDR3 consists of 17 residues. Trimming stripped 3 bases from V and 1 base from J, with 15 bases between. Germline loops: CDR1 LGHDT, CDR2 YNNKEL (reference sequence). In DNA form, the CDR3 reads TGTGCCAGCAGCCATATTTTCGGGGGGCTGAACACCGGGGAGCTGTTTTTT. This sequence encodes CASSHIFGGLNTGELFF.

The rearrangement joins TRBV2 to TRBJ2-1, with 7 nucleotides matching TRBD2. Germline values: CDR1 SNHLY, CDR2 FYNNEI. Trimming cost V 8 bases and J 10 bases; bases outside gene matches: 2. This CDR3 is built from 10 residues. The CDR3 nucleotides read TGTGCCAGCGTGGGACTAGAGCAGTTCTTC. Protein sequence: CASVGLEQFF.

The rearrangement links TRBV6-2 or TRBV6-3 to TRBJ1-1; possibly TRBD1 for D (6 bases). Germline CDR1 MNHEY, CDR2 SVGEGT. The CDR3 consists of 15 residues. V was pared by 5 bases and J by 3 bases, with 16 bases between. The CDR3 protein is CASSHGTGGYTEAFF. The CDR3 bases are TGTGCCAGCAGTCACGGTACGGGGGGCTACACTGAAGCTTTCTTT.

V usage is TRBV5-1 and J usage is TRBJ1-1; 9 positions match TRBD1. The CDR3 consists of 15 residues. V lost 5 bases, J lost 5 bases, and 10 bases stayed unmatched. Germline lookup yields CDR1 SGHRS and CDR2 YFSETQ. DNA of the CDR3: TGCGCCAGCAGTCATGACGGGACAGGGAGGACTGAAGCTTTCTTT. The encoded protein is CASSHDGTGRTEAFF. Drawing the rest from reference TRBV5-1 and TRBJ1-1, the complete variable domain is KAGVTQTPRYLIKTRGQQVTLSCSPISGHRSVSWYQQTPGQGLQFLFEYFSETQRNKGNFPGRFSGRQFSNSRSEMNVSTLELGDSALYLCASSHDGTGRTEAFFGQGTRLTVV.

The rearrangement joins TRBV18 to TRBJ1-6; 8 bases fit TRBD1. The CDR3 contains 17 residues. The V segment lost 5 bases and the J segment 5 bases; nucleotides outside the gene matches: 11. Per germline, CDR1 KGHSH and CDR2 LQKENI. The CDR3 spells CASSASGQGLNNSPLHF. The DNA of the CDR3 is TGTGCCAGCTCAGCCAGCGGACAGGGTTTAAATAATTCACCCCTCCACTTT.